These T cell receptor beta chains were read from a single sample in a study of T cells in Graves' hyperthyroidism and ophthalmopathy. TCRdb reprocessed the multiplex PCR reads via MiXCR and lists one record per CDR3 protein. The table has about 540,000 distinct CDR3 sequences, 46% seen once. Sequenced sample: peripheral blood or thyroid tissue (not recorded which). The receptor source for this set is a young woman with Graves' hyperthyroidism. Each CDR3 is given with its conserved first and last residue. Fields, in order: J gene, V gene, D gene, clone size, CDR3 protein, CDR3 DNA. D genes are given only for firm matches. Part of the rows lack a size; the others show once, few, many or a class for expanded clones.

>TRBJ2-7|TRBV2|TRBD2|NA
CASSAGGGAYEQYF
TGTGCCAGCAGCGCGGGGGGGGGGGCCTACGAGCAGTACTTC
>TRBJ1-2|TRBV7-9|NA|many
CASSFEGGYGYTF
TGTGCCAGCAGCTTTGAGGGAGGCTATGGCTACACCTTC
>TRBJ2-5|TRBV7-9|TRBD2|NA
CASSRAGLGQETQYF
TGCGCCAGCAGCCGAGCGGGACTAGGCCAAGAGACCCAGTACTTC
>TRBJ1-3|TRBV5-1|NA|NA
CASSFWVNSGNTIYF
TGCGCCAGCAGCTTCTGGGTGAACTCTGGAAACACCATATATTTT
>TRBJ1-2|TRBV25-1|TRBD1|NA
CASSTSGGIYGYTF
TGCGCCAGCAGTACCTCAGGGGGCATCTATGGCTACACCTTC
>TRBJ2-7|TRBV4-2|NA|NA
CASSPPPGTPDSPEQYF
TGTGCCAGCAGCCCCCCCCCCGGGACACCCGACTCACCCGAGCAGTACTTC
>TRBJ2-5|TRBV2|NA|NA
CASSLGGGSGETQYF
TGTGCCAGCAGTTTAGGTGGAGGGTCAGGTGAGACCCAGTACTTC
>TRBJ1-5|TRBV7-9|TRBD1|NA
CASSAQGARQPQHF
TGTGCCAGCAGCGCGCAGGGGGCAAGGCAGCCCCAGCATTTT
>TRBJ2-7|TRBV7-9|TRBD1|NA
CASRQTWTGLSRGQYF
TGTGCCAGCAGACAGACGTGGACAGGACTCTCCCGGGGGCAGTACTTC
>TRBJ1-5|TRBV7-9|NA|many
CASSPQGGNQPQHF
TGTGCCAGCAGCCCACAGGGCGGCAATCAGCCCCAGCATTTT
>TRBJ2-7|TRBV10-3|TRBD1|many
CAIGGTGGAGSSYEQYF
TGTGCCATCGGAGGGACAGGGGGCGCGGGCAGCTCCTACGAGCAGTACTTC
>TRBJ1-2|TRBV10-2|NA|NA
CASSEHSNTF
TGCGCCAGCAGTGAACATTCGAACACCTTC
>TRBJ2-1|TRBV12-3/TRBV12-4|TRBD2|NA
CASRSAGVNEQFF
TGTGCCAGCAGGTCAGCGGGAGTCAATGAGCAGTTCTTC
>TRBJ2-1|TRBV2|NA|NA
CASSGGWQMKTYNEQFF
TGTGCCAGCAGTGGGGGATGGCAGATGAAGACCTACAATGAGCAGTTCTTC
>TRBJ1-2|TRBV29-1|NA|NA
CSTSSSRAYTF
TGCAGCACCTCTAGTAGTCGGGCCTACACCTTC
>TRBJ1-1|TRBV29-1|NA|many
CSGGPGGTEAFF
TGCAGCGGAGGACCCGGGGGCACTGAAGCTTTCTTT
>TRBJ2-5|TRBV19|TRBD2|few
CASSRREEETQYF
TGTGCCAGTAGTAGACGGGAGGAAGAGACCCAGTACTTC
>TRBJ2-5|TRBV7-2|NA|NA
CASKQQGQQETQYF
TGTGCCAGCAAACAACAGGGACAACAAGAGACCCAGTACTTC
>TRBJ2-2|TRBV19|NA|NA
CATSEAGDPNTGELFF
TGTGCCACCAGTGAGGCAGGGGACCCGAACACCGGGGAGCTGTTTTTT
>TRBJ1-2|TRBV25-1|NA|NA
CASSGAGTKYGYTF
TGTGCCAGCAGTGGGGCCGGGACAAAATATGGCTACACCTTC
>TRBJ1-5|TRBV19|NA|few
CASTPIGRINQPQHF
TGTGCCAGTACCCCCATCGGACGGATTAATCAGCCCCAGCATTTT
>TRBJ1-4|TRBV7-9|NA|NA
CASSARDRGRANEKLFF
TGTGCCAGCAGCGCGAGAGACCGGGGCAGGGCTAATGAAAAACTGTTTTTT
>TRBJ2-5|TRBV5-6|NA|NA
CASSLVADQEAQYF
TGTGCCAGCAGCTTGGTCGCCGACCAAGAGGCCCAGTACTTC
>TRBJ2-7|TRBV2|TRBD1|NA
CASSWGQGEYEQYF
TGTGCCAGCAGCTGGGGACAGGGGGAGTACGAGCAGTACTTC
>TRBJ1-2|TRBV15|TRBD1|NA
CATSSRSGTGKNNYGYTF
TGTGCCACCAGCAGCCGGTCCGGGACAGGAAAGAATAACTATGGCTACACCTTC
>TRBJ1-6|TRBV2|TRBD1|once
CASSRQGLGSPLHF
TGTGCCAGCAGTCGACAGGGCTTGGGTTCACCCCTCCACTTT
>TRBJ2-7|TRBV11-1|TRBD1|NA
CASTLTGGTYEQYF
TGTGCCAGCACCCTGACAGGGGGAACCTACGAGCAGTACTTC
>TRBJ1-3|TRBV12-3/TRBV12-4|NA|few
CASSPGLSGNTIYF
TGTGCCAGCAGTCCCGGACTGTCCGGAAACACCATATATTTT
>TRBJ1-1|TRBV6-1|NA|NA
CASSTGGAAEAFF
TGTGCCAGCAGTACGGGGGGGGCAGCTGAAGCTTTCTTT
>TRBJ2-7|TRBV20-1|TRBD2|NA
CSARPGTSDYEQYF
TGCAGTGCCCGTCCCGGGACTAGCGACTACGAGCAGTACTTC
>TRBJ2-7|TRBV7-6|NA|NA
CASGPSGWRTREQYF
TGTGCCAGCGGCCCATCGGGGTGGAGAACTCGCGAGCAGTACTTC
>TRBJ1-2|TRBV2|NA|few
CASSEGRFWYYGYTF
TGTGCCAGCAGTGAGGGAAGGTTTTGGTACTATGGCTACACCTTC
>TRBJ1-1|TRBV10-3|NA|NA
CATEGRGSTEAFF
TGTGCCACGGAGGGGCGGGGAAGCACTGAAGCTTTCTTT
>TRBJ1-3|TRBV29-1|NA|NA
CSVGGGIRNTIYF
TGCAGCGTTGGGGGAGGGATTAGAAACACCATATATTTT
>TRBJ2-7|TRBV25-1|TRBD2|many
CASSEERGYYEQYF
TGTGCCAGCAGTGAAGAGCGGGGTTACTACGAGCAGTACTTC
>TRBJ2-5|TRBV3-1|TRBD1|NA
CASSHPSQGVLYGTQYF
TGTGCCAGCAGCCACCCCTCGCAGGGGGTTCTTTACGGGACCCAGTACTTC
>TRBJ2-2|TRBV20-1|NA|NA
CSAQWTLNTGELFF
TGCAGTGCTCAATGGACTCTGAACACCGGGGAGCTGTTTTTT
>TRBJ1-2|TRBV20-1|NA|NA
CSATFRGEGYGYTF
TGCAGTGCTACCTTTCGAGGGGAGGGTTATGGCTACACCTTC
>TRBJ1-4|TRBV6-1|NA|few
CASSDYPNEKLFF
TGTGCCAGCTCGGACTATCCTAATGAAAAACTGTTTTTT
>TRBJ2-5|TRBV5-1|TRBD2|NA
CASSSTSDQETQYF
TGCGCCAGTAGCTCAACTAGCGACCAAGAGACCCAGTACTTC
>TRBJ1-2|TRBV10-3|NA|few
CASSLSGPMDYGYTF
TGTGCCAGCAGTTTGTCCGGGCCAATGGACTATGGCTACACCTTC
>TRBJ2-5|TRBV7-2|NA|NA
CASSQDTGTQETQYF
TGCGCCAGCAGCCAAGATACGGGAACTCAAGAGACCCAGTACTTC
>TRBJ1-1|TRBV25-1|NA|NA
CAWMTWGMNTEAFF
TGTGCCTGGATGACGTGGGGGATGAACACTGAAGCTTTCTTT
>TRBJ1-4|TRBV20-1|NA|NA
CSAKKGWPREKLFF
TGCAGTGCTAAGAAAGGGTGGCCGCGGGAAAAACTGTTTTTT
>TRBJ2-5|TRBV24-1|NA|NA
CATSDGRDTGEQKETQYF
TGTGCCACCAGTGATGGGCGGGACACCGGGGAGCAAAAGGAGACCCAGTACTTC
>TRBJ1-1|TRBV29-1|NA|many
CSVGTPLNTEAFF
TGCAGCGTTGGAACGCCACTGAACACTGAAGCTTTCTTT
>TRBJ2-2|TRBV7-2|NA|NA
CASLIAVNTGELFF
TGTGCCAGCTTGATAGCGGTTAACACCGGGGAGCTGTTTTTT
>TRBJ1-2|TRBV2|TRBD1|many
CASSVGTGNYGYTF
TGTGCCAGCAGTGTAGGGACAGGGAACTATGGCTACACCTTC
>TRBJ1-2|TRBV25-1|NA|NA
CASLEADYGYTF
TGTGCCAGCTTAGAGGCGGACTATGGCTACACCTTC
>TRBJ1-4|TRBV7-3|TRBD1|NA
CASSFGTGWEKLFF
TGTGCCAGCAGCTTCGGGACAGGTTGGGAAAAACTGTTTTTT
>TRBJ1-6|TRBV7-9|NA|few
CASTPFLQGNNSPLHF
TGTGCCAGCACCCCTTTTCTACAGGGCAACAATTCACCCCTCCACTTT
>TRBJ2-5|TRBV25-1|TRBD1|few
CAWKIGGTGTETQYF
TGTGCCTGGAAGATTGGCGGGACAGGGACGGAGACCCAGTACTTC
>TRBJ2-7|TRBV5-1|TRBD1|few
CASSLRRTGYEQYF
TGCGCCAGCAGCTTACGCCGGACAGGATACGAGCAGTACTTC